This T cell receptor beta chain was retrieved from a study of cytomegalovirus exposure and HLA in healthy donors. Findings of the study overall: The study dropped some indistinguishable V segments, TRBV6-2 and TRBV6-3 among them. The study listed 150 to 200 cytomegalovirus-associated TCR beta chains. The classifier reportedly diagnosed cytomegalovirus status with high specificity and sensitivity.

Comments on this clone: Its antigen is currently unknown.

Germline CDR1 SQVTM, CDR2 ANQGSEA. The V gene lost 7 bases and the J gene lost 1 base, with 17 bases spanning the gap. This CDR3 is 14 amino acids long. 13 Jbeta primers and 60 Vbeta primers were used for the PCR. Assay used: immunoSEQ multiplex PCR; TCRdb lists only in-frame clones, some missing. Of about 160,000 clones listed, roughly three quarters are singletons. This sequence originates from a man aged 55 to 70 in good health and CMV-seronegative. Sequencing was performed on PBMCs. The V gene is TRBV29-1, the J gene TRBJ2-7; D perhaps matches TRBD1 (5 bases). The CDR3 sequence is CSAFQGYGSYEQYF. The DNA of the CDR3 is TGCAGCGCTTTCCAGGGATACGGGTCCTACGAGCAGTACTTC.